What follows describes a single T cell receptor beta chain. The entry originates in a study of control samples from healthy donors and cancer patients. Libraries were prepared by immunoSEQ multiplex PCR; TCRdb keeps only in-frame clonotypes and omits some of them. The sample includes about 150,000 clones, over 85% of them seen just once. The germline CDR1 and CDR2 sequences are SGHAT and FQDESV (reference sequence). The CDR3 has 12 amino acids. V gave up 3 bases and J gave up 6 bases, with 9 bases separating them. This sequence joins TRBV11-1 and TRBJ2-7; D unclear. The clonotype comes from a man aged 18-30 years in good health. The sample was blood. CDR3 nucleotide sequence: TGTGCCAGCAGCTTTGAGCGCGGCGAGCAGTACTTC. It encodes CASSFERGEQYF.